What follows are 15 T cell receptor beta chains derived from one specimen sequenced in a study of blood T cells in healthy people across ages. The authors ran a second PCR of roughly 7 to 11 cycles using a sample-barcoded 5' primer and a J-beta primer mix. TCRdb itself ran the 5' RACE reads through MiXCR, one entry per CDR3 protein. The repertoire holds approximately 1,100,000 distinct CDR3 sequences, under 45% seen once, with approximately 17% in the top ten. Sequencing was done on a sample of blood. These receptors originate from a woman aged 60 to 75 in good health.

Worth noting for this clonotype: At one of its ends the junction is not consistent with the germline gene, which may arise from a read error. The chain employs TRBV27 and TRBJ1-2; TRBD1 matches at 8 bases. This CDR3 has 14 residues. Germline loops: CDR1 MNHEY, CDR2 SMNVEV (reference sequence). The CDR3 bases are TGTGCCAACAGTTCGACAGGGGATGGTGGTGGCTACACCTTC. Protein product: CANSSTGDGGGYTF.

This clonotype has just a few counts. The rearrangement joins TRBV9 to TRBJ1-2; weak D call: TRBD1 (5 bases). Per the germline V gene, CDR1 is SGDLS and CDR2 is YYNGEE. Trimming stripped 0 bases from V and 4 bases from J, with 13 bases between. The length of the CDR3 is 15 residues. The CDR3 loop reads CASSVAEGPGYGYTF. The CDR3 nucleotides read TGTGCCAGCAGCGTAGCGGAGGGGCCGGGCTATGGCTACACCTTC.

The chain recombines TRBV2 with TRBJ2-1; 13 nucleotides align to TRBD2. CDR1 is SNHLY and CDR2 is FYNNEI in the germline V gene. The CDR3 sequence is 16 residues long. Trimming removed 4 bases from V and 3 bases from J; junction bases left unmatched: 3. CDR3 protein: CASSGGTSGDYNEQFF. The CDR3 bases are TGTGCCAGCAGTGGGGGGACTAGCGGGGACTACAATGAGCAGTTCTTC.

The rearrangement joins TRBV20-1 to TRBJ2-1, with 9 positions matching TRBD2. Per the germline V gene, CDR1 is DFQATT and CDR2 is SNEGSKA (reference sequence). This CDR3 is 13 amino acids long. Here the CDR3 DNA reads TGCAGCACAGAGCGGGGGGAAGGGGATGAGCAGTTCTTC. It translates to CSTERGEGDEQFF.

This clonotype occurred a few times. The CDR3 protein is CASSLAPGGIQPQHF. DNA for the CDR3: TGTGCCAGCAGCTTGGCACCCGGGGGGATACAGCCCCAGCATTTT. The rearrangement uses TRBV12-3 or TRBV12-4 and TRBJ1-5; possible D gene TRBD1, 5 bases. There are 15 residues in the CDR3. With 6 bases removed from V and 7 bases from J, the gap between germline ends came to 19 bases.

The chain employs TRBV7-6 and TRBJ2-1; TRBD2 might be the D (5 bases). Germline-derived CDR1 and CDR2 are SGHVS and FNYEAQ. CDR3 size: 11 residues. Trimming took 5 bases from V and 10 from J, leaving 9 bases between them. The CDR3 spells CASSPKREQFF. CDR3 coding DNA: TGTGCCAGCAGCCCGAAGCGGGAGCAGTTCTTC.

This clonotype was observed a single time. V gene TRBV6-2 or TRBV6-3 combines with J gene TRBJ1-5; D uncertain. Germline-derived CDR1 and CDR2 are MNHEY and SVGEGT. The V gene lost 2 bases and the J gene lost 1 base, with 6 bases spanning the gap. The CDR3 is made up of 14 amino acids. CDR3 amino acids: CASSYGVSNQPQHF. CDR3 sequence (DNA): TGTGCCAGCAGTTACGGGGTGAGCAATCAGCCCCAGCATTTT.

The V gene is TRBV4-1, the J gene TRBJ2-3, with D maybe TRBD2 (5 bases). The CDR3 sequence is 17 residues long. The V gene lost 4 bases and the J gene lost 1 base, with 18 bases spanning the gap. The germline V gene has CDR1 MGHRA and CDR2 YSYEKL. Written as DNA, the CDR3 is TGCGCCAGCAGCCCCTACCGCCGGACTCGTCGCACAGATACGCAGTATTTT. Protein product: CASSPYRRTRRTDTQYF.

Only a few counts were recorded for this clonotype. The chain joins TRBV6-2 or TRBV6-3 to TRBJ2-5; TRBD1 agrees at 7 bases. Germline values: CDR1 MNHEY, CDR2 SVGEGT. This CDR3 has 14 amino acids. Germline trimming cut 6 bases from V and 4 bases from J; bases unmatched to any gene: 8. CDR3 nucleotides: TGTGCCAGCAGCAAGACAGGGCGCGGAGAGACCCAGTACTTC. As protein: CASSKTGRGETQYF.

On this clonotype itself: A read error may account for a junction end that differs from germline. This chain connects TRBV9 to TRBJ2-1, with TRBD2 matching over 8 bases. Germline V lookup: CDR1 SGDLS, CDR2 YYNGEE. The CDR3 consists of 17 residues. The CDR3 reads CASSVALSGSGSIEQSF. For the CDR3, the DNA is TGTGCCAGCAGCGTCGCCCTCTCCGGGAGCGGGAGTATTGAGCAGTCCTTC.

The rearrangement links TRBV14 to TRBJ2-7; D possibly corresponds to TRBD2 (5 bases). Germline V gene sequence: CDR1 SGHDN, CDR2 FVKESK. The CDR3 loop spans 15 amino acids. The germline V and J ends were trimmed by 2 bases and 2 bases, with 13 bases remaining between them. The CDR3 sequence is CASSQLERRTYEQYF. CDR3 DNA: TGTGCCAGCAGCCAACTGGAGCGGAGAACCTACGAGCAGTACTTC.

The V gene is TRBV10-3, the J gene TRBJ2-3; 7 bases line up with TRBD2. This CDR3 has 17 residues. The germline V gene encodes CDR1 ENHRY and CDR2 SYGVKD. V dropped 4 bases and J dropped 4; count of bases not matched to a gene: 14. The CDR3: CAISVAQVRAGADTQYF. The CDR3 DNA reads as TGTGCCATCAGTGTGGCCCAAGTCAGGGCGGGAGCAGATACGCAGTATTTT.

This rearrangement joins TRBV15 to TRBJ2-1, with TRBD1 as a possible D gene (6 bases). Germline loops: CDR1 LNHNV, CDR2 YYDKDF (reference sequence). The V end lost 3 bases, the J end lost 5 bases, and 14 bases lay between the germline ends. The CDR3 has 15 residues. The chain's CDR3 is CATSSGGGFHNEQFF. The CDR3 DNA reads as TGTGCCACCAGCAGTGGTGGGGGCTTCCACAATGAGCAGTTCTTC.

The genes are TRBV3-1 and TRBJ1-1; possible D gene TRBD1, 6 bases. The germline gives CDR1 LGHDT, CDR2 YNNKEL (reference sequence). This CDR3 has 18 residues. V was trimmed by 2 bases and J by 0 bases, leaving 19 bases between them. CDR3 protein: CASSQTTGRLLMNTEAFF. CDR3 nucleotides: TGTGCCAGCAGCCAAACAACAGGGAGGTTGCTCATGAACACTGAAGCTTTCTTT.

The J gene is TRBJ2-5, the V gene TRBV25-1, with 16 nucleotides matching TRBD2. There are 17 residues in the CDR3. V gave up 5 bases and J gave up 2 bases; unmatched junction bases: 5. Germline CDR1 MGHDK, CDR2 SYGVNS. Here the CDR3 DNA reads TGTGCCAGCAGTCCGGGACTAGCGGGAGGGGGGCAAGAGACCCAGTACTTC. Translation: CASSPGLAGGGQETQYF.